This T cell receptor beta chain emerged from a study of OX40 agonist ivuxolimab in advanced cancers. Study-level points and caveats: In CD8+ T cells, expanded clones were on average more numerous than in CD4+. Partial responders treated at 0.1-3.0 mg/kg exhibited clonal expansion among the lowest measured. A proportion of nonresponders additionally exhibited low normalized T-cell clonal expansion.

This CDR3 region has 13 residues. CDR1 and CDR2 from the germline V gene are SEHNR and FQNEAQ (reference sequence). V was cut by 1 base and J by 2 bases, with 6 bases left in between. With regard to this clone: The antigen is not known.

Blood draws occurred at baseline, cycle 4 day 1, and cycle 7 day 1. Libraries were prepared by immunoSEQ multiplex PCR; TCRdb keeps only in-frame clonotypes and omits some of them. The data contain some 80,000 clones, 65% to 90% of them seen just once; the ten biggest clones take up under 2%. J is TRBJ2-7 and V is TRBV7-9; D is possibly TRBD2 (5 bases). The sample in question was CD4+ or CD8+ T cells sorted from blood, obtained in a trial of the OX40 agonist ivuxolimab. The receptor was derived from an adult with an advanced solid tumor such as melanoma, head and neck, liver or kidney cancer. The CDR3 DNA reads TGTGCCAGCAGCTTAGACGGGACCTACGAGCAGTACTTC. Translated, it gives CASSLDGTYEQYF.